This T cell receptor (beta chain) was sequenced for a study of CD8 T cells in Susac syndrome (dated by TCRdb to about 2019). Regarding the study in general: The study used repertoire sequencing to test whether antigen drove CD8+ T cell activation and differentiation in Susac syndrome. What the work shows at the level of the full study, not this receptor alone: The number of individuals in the TCR sequencing and HLA analysis was recognized as being relatively small.

Trimming removed 12 bases from V and 4 bases from J, leaving 12 bases between the germline ends. From the cysteine up to the phenylalanine, the CDR3 has a length of 12 residues. Only CDR3 DNA is held: 36 bases, read in frame from base 1. Per the germline V gene, KGHDR is the CDR1 and SFDVKD is the CDR2. RNA was extracted using the RNeasy kit, and about 0.45 to 1 microgram was reverse transcribed with random hexamers. TCR beta CDR3 regions were amplified with the immunoSEQ multiplex PCR assay covering 54 Vbeta and 13 Jbeta segments. Bias from PCR amplification was corrected by using a synthetic template baseline for primer optimization and for computational correction. In the original analysis: Reads were assigned to V, D and J genes according to IMGT and analyzed in immunoSEQ Analyzer, with only productive sequences retained. To calculate clonality, Shannon entropy was normalized by log2 of the number of productive unique sequences and then subtracted from one. For each patient and control, public and private clones were evaluated among the 100 most prevalent clones. Susac-specific clones were defined as absent from healthy and MS cohorts, 800 to 1,200 published viral clones and other ImmuneACCESS disease sequences. TCRdb itself trimmed the public reads at Q25 with fastp, ran MiXCR and retained productive beta chains. Rows are combined by CDR3 protein, so each entry shows the most common genes and DNA. None of the V and J calls come from the authors' own analysis; TCRdb made them. Across this sample there are approximately 270,000 distinct CDR3 sequences, with 85% to 95% seen only once. 0.07% to 0.09% of the sample is in the top ten clones.

Peripheral blood CD8+ and CD4+ T cells from healthy donors, Susac syndrome patients and multiple sclerosis patients were profiled by high-throughput TCR beta sequencing. Treatment-naive patients with stable or active relapsing-remitting disease fulfilling revised McDonald criteria were used as multiple sclerosis controls. CD8+ TEMRA cells were enriched by FACS, while bulk CD8+ and CD4+ T cells were purified by magnetic negative isolation. Blood was drawn into EDTA tubes, processed within 24 hours, and PBMCs were isolated by density gradient centrifugation. PBMCs destined for TCR sequencing were cryopreserved in liquid nitrogen and later thawed in a 37 °C water bath. Purity of sorted or isolated CD4+, CD8+ and CD8+ TEMRA cells was at least 90%. Worth noting for this clonotype: Its antigen is not yet known. Base quality data are lacking; no much larger clone is found one base away.

This chain is built from TRBV24-1 and TRBJ1-5; the D segment could be TRBD1, given 5 matching bases. The sequencing sample was made of CD4+ T cells from PBMCs. This receptor was obtained from a human donor with multiple sclerosis. The DNA sequence reads TGTGCCGCTGGGACGGGGAATCAGCCCCAGCATTTT. Its translation is CAAGTGNQPQHF.